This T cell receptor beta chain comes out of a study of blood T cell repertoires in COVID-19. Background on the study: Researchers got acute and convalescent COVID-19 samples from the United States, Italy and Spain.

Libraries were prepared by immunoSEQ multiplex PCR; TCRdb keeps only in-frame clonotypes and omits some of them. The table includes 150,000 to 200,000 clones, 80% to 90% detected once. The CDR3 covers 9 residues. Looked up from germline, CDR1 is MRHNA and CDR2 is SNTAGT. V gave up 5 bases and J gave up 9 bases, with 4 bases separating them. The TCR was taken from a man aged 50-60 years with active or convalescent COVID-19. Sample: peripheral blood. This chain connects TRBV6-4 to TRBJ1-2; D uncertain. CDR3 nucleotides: TGTGCCAGCAGTTTCTGCTACACCTTC. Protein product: CASSFCYTF.